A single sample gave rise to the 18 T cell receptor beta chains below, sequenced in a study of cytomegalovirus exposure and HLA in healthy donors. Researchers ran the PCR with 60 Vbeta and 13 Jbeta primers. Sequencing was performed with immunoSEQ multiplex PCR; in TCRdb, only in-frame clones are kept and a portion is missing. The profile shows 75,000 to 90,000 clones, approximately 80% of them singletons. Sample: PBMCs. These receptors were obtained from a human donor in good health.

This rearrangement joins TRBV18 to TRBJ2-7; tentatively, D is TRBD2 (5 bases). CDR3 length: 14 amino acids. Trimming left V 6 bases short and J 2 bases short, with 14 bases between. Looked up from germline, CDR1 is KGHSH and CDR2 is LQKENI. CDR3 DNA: TGTGCCAGCTCGCCGGGGAATGCCCCCTACGAGCAGTACTTC. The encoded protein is CASSPGNAPYEQYF.

CDR3 protein: CASSPQGDYGYTF. The DNA for the CDR3 is TGTGCCAGCTCGCCCCAGGGCGACTATGGCTACACCTTC. The V call is TRBV18, the J call TRBJ1-2; D is perhaps TRBD1 (5 bases). Trimming left V 6 bases short and J 3 bases short, with 11 bases between. The germline gives CDR1 KGHSH, CDR2 LQKENI. The CDR3 has 13 amino acids. Supplemented by reference TRBV18 and TRBJ1-2, the full variable domain reads NAGVMQNPRHLVRRRGQEARLRCSPMKGHSHVYWYRQLPEEGLKFMVYLQKENIIDESGMPKERFSAEFPKEGPSILRIQQVVRGDSAAYFCASSPQGDYGYTFGSGTRLTVV.

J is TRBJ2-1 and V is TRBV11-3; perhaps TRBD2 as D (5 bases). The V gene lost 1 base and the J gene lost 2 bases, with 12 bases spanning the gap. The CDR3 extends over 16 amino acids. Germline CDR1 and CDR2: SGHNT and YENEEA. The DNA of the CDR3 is TGTGCCAGCAGCTTAGGTAGGACTGGCACCTACAATGAGCAGTTCTTC. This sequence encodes CASSLGRTGTYNEQFF.

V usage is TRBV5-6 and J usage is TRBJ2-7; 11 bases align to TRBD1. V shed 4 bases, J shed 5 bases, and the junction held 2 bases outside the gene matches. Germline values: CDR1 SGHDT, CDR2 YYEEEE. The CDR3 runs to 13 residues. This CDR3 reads CASSADRGHEQYF. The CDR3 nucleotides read TGTGCCAGCAGCGCGGACAGGGGGCACGAGCAGTACTTC.

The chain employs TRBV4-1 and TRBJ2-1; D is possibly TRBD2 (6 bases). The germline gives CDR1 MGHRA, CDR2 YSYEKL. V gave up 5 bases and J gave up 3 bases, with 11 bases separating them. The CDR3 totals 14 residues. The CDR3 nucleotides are TGCGCCAGCAGCTTTGGAGGGGACTACAATGAGCAGTTCTTC. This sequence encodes CASSFGGDYNEQFF.

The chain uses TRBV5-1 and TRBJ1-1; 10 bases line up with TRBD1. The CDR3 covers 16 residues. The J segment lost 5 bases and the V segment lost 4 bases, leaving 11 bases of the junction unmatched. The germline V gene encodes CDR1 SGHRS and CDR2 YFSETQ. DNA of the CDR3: TGCGCCAGCAGCCCCGACAGGGGGCATTGGTCGACTGAAGCTTTCTTT. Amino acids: CASSPDRGHWSTEAFF. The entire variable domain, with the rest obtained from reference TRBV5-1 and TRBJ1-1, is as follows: KAGVTQTPRYLIKTRGQQVTLSCSPISGHRSVSWYQQTPGQGLQFLFEYFSETQRNKGNFPGRFSGRQFSNSRSEMNVSTLELGDSALYLCASSPDRGHWSTEAFFGQGTRLTVV.

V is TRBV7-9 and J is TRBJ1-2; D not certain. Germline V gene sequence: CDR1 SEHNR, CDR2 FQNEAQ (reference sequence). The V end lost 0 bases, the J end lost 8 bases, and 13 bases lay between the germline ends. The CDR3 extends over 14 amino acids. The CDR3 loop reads CASSLAVAAEGYTF. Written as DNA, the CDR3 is TGTGCCAGCAGCTTAGCGGTGGCGGCGGAGGGCTACACCTTC. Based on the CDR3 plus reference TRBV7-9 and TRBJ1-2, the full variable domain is DTGVSQNPRHKITKRGQNVTFRCDPISEHNRLYWYRQTLGQGPEFLTYFQNEAQLEKSRLLSDRFSAERPKGSFSTLEIQRTEQGDSAMYLCASSLAVAAEGYTFGSGTRLTVV.

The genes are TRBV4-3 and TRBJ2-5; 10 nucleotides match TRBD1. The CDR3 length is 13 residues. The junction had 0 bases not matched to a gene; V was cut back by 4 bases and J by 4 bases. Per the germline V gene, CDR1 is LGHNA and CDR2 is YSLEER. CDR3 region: CASSRDRGETQYF. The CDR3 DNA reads TGCGCCAGCAGCCGGGACAGGGGAGAGACCCAGTACTTC.

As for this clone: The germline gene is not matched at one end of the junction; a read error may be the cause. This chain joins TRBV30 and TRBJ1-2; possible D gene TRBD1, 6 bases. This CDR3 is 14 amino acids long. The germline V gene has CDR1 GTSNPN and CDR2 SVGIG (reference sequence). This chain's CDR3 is CACTSGQRDYGYPF. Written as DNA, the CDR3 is TGTGCCTGTACTTCAGGACAGCGAGACTATGGCTACCCCTTC.

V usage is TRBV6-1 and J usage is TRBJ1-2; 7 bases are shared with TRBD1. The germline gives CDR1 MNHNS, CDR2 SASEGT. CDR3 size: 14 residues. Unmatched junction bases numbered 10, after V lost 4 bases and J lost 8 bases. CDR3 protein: CASSVRQGIHGYTF. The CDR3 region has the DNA TGTGCCAGCAGTGTTAGACAGGGTATTCACGGCTACACCTTC.

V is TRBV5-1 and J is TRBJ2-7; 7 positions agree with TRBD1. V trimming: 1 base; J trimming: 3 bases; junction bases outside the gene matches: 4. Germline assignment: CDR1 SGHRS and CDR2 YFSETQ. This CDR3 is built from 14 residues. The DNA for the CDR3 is TGCGCCAGCAGCTTGAGATCAGGGGGCTACGAGCAGTACTTC. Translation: CASSLRSGGYEQYF.

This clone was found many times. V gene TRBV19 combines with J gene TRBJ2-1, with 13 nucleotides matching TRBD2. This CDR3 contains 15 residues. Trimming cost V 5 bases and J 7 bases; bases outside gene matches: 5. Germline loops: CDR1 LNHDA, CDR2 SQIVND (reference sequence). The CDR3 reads CASSVTSGGPNEQFF. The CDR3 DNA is TGTGCCAGTAGTGTGACTAGCGGGGGGCCGAATGAGCAGTTCTTC. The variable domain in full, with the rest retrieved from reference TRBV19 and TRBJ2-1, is DGGITQSPKYLFRKEGQNVTLSCEQNLNHDAMYWYRQDPGQGLRLIYYSQIVNDFQKGDIAEGYSVSREKKESFPLTVTSAQKNPTAFYLCASSVTSGGPNEQFFGPGTRLTVL.

Here the CDR3 reads CASTGTGTLGYGYTF. The CDR3 DNA reads as TGTGCCAGTACCGGGACAGGGACGTTGGGGTATGGCTACACCTTC. This chain uses TRBV13 with TRBJ1-2; 9 bases agree with TRBD1. V lost 9 bases and J lost 5; bases outside the gene matches: 13. Looked up from germline, CDR1 is PRHDT and CDR2 is FYEKMQ (reference sequence). The CDR3 totals 15 residues.

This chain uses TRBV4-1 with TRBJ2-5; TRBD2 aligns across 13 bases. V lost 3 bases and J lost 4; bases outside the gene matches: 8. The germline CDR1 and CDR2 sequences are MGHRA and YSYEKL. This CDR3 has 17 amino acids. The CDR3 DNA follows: TGCGCCAGCAGCCAGACTAGCGGGGGGCCGCAGGGAGAGACCCAGTACTTC. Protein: CASSQTSGGPQGETQYF.

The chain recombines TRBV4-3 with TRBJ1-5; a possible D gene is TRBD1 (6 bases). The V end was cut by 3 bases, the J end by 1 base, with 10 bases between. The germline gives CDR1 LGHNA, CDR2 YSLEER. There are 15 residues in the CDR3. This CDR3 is CASSQLTGSNQPQHF. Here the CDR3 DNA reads TGCGCCAGCAGCCAGTTGACAGGAAGCAATCAGCCCCAGCATTTT.

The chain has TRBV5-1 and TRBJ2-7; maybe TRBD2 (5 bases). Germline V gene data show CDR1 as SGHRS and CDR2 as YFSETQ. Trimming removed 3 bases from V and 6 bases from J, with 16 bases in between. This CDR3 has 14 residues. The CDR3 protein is CASSSEGNLGEQYF. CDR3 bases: TGCGCCAGCAGCTCCGAGGGTAATTTGGGCGAGCAGTACTTC.

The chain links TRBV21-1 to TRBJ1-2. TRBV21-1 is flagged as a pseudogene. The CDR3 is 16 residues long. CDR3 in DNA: TGTGCCAGCAGCAAACTTAGATCCAGCCTGATGAGGGGCTACACCTTC. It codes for CASSKLRSSLMRGYTF.

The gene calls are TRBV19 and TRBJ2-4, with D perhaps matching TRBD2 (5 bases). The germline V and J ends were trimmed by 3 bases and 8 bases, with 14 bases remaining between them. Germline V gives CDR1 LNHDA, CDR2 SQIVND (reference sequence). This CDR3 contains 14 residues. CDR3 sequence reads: CASSIFRGSDIQYF. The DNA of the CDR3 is TGTGCCAGTAGTATTTTTCGGGGTAGCGACATTCAGTACTTC.